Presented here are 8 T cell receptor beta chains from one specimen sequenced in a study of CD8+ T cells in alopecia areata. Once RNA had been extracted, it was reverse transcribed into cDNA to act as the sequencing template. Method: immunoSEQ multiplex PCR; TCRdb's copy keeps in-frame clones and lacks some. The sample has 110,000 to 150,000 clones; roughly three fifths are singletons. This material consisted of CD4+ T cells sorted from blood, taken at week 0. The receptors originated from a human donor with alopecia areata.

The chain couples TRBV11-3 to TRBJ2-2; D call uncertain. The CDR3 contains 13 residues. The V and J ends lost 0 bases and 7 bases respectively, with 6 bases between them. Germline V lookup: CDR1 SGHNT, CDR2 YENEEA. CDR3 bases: TGTGCCAGCAGCTTAGAGCCGCACGGGGAGCTGTTTTTT. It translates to CASSLEPHGELFF.

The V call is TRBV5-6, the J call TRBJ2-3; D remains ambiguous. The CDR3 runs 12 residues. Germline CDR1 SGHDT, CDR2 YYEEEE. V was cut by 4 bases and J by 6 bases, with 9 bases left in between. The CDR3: CASSSGLDTQYF. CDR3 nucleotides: TGTGCCAGCAGCAGTGGATTGGATACGCAGTATTTT.

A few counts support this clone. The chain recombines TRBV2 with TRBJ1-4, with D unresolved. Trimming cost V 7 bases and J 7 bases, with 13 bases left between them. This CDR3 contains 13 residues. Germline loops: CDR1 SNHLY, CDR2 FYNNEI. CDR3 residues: CASNMGRSEKLFF. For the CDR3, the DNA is TGTGCCAGCAATATGGGAAGGTCTGAAAAACTGTTTTTT.

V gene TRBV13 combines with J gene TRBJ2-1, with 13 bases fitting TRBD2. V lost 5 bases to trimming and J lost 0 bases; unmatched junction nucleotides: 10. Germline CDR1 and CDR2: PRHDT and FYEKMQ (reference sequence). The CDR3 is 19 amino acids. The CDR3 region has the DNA TGTGCCAGCAGCGCTACTAGCGGGGGGGCCCTCGGCTCCTACAATGAGCAGTTCTTC. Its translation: CASSATSGGALGSYNEQFF.

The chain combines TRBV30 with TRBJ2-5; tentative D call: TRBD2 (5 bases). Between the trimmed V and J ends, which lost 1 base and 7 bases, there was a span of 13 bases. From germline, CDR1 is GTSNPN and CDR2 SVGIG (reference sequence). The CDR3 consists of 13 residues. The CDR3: CAWSEAGIWTQYF. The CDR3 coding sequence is TGTGCCTGGAGTGAGGCCGGGATATGGACCCAGTACTTC.

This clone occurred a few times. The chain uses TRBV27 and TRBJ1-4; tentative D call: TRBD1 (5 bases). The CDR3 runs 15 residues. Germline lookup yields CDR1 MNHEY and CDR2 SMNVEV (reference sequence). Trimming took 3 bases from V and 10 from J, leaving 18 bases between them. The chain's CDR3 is CASSFTGTASGKLFF. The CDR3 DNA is TGTGCCAGCAGTTTCACCGGGACCGCGAGCGGAAAACTGTTTTTT.

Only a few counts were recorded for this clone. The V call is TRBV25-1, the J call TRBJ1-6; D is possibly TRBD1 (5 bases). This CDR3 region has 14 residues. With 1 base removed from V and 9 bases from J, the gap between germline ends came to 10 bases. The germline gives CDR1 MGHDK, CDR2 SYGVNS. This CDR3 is CASSESGKTSPLHF. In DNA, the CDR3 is TGTGCCAGCAGTGAATCAGGGAAGACTTCACCCCTCCACTTT.

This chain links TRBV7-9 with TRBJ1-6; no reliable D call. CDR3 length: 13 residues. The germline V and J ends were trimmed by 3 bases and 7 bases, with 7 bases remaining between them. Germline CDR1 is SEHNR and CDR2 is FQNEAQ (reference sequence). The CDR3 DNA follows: TGTGCCAGCAGCTTGACGGAAAATTCACCCCTCCACTTT. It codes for CASSLTENSPLHF.